The 24 T cell receptor beta chains given below trace back to one sample, sequenced in a study of blood T cell repertoires in COVID-19. The table came from immunoSEQ multiplex PCR; TCRdb's copy has only in-frame clones and leaves some out. The profile shows 100,000 or so clones, roughly 87% of them singletons. Sequences were obtained from peripheral blood. Receptors originate from a man aged 25 to 45 in a cohort sampled during active COVID-19.

The rearrangement joins TRBV19 to TRBJ1-2, with TRBD1 matching 9 bases. The CDR3 is made up of 14 amino acids. V gave up 6 bases and J gave up 4 bases; unmatched junction bases: 6. Looked up from germline, CDR1 is LNHDA and CDR2 is SQIVND (reference sequence). The CDR3 DNA follows: TGTGCCAGTAGAGCCCGGACAGGGGTCTATGGCTACACCTTC. It encodes CASRARTGVYGYTF.

CDR3 amino acids: CASSFSTRSEQFF. For the CDR3, the DNA is TGTGCCAGCAGTTTTTCTACTCGTAGTGAGCAGTTCTTC. This chain uses TRBV27 with TRBJ2-1; D is ambiguous. The CDR3 has 13 amino acids. Trimming cost V 3 bases and J 9 bases, with 12 bases left between them. CDR1 is MNHEY and CDR2 is SMNVEV in the germline V gene (reference sequence).

The chain links TRBV7-9 to TRBJ2-1; no definite D call. The CDR3 length is 13 residues. Trimming removed 4 bases from V and 4 bases from J, with 8 bases in between. The germline V gene has CDR1 SEHNR and CDR2 FQNEAQ (reference sequence). CDR3 sequence: CASSSPHYNEQFF. Here the CDR3 DNA reads TGTGCCAGCAGCTCCCCACATTACAATGAGCAGTTCTTC.

The chain carries TRBV19 and TRBJ2-7; weak D call: TRBD1 (5 bases). Deletions cut 4 bases from V and 4 bases from J, with 14 bases between. This CDR3 contains 14 residues. The germline V gene encodes CDR1 LNHDA and CDR2 SQIVND (reference sequence). The CDR3: CASSRQIGKYEQYF. The CDR3 nucleotides read TGTGCCAGTAGTAGACAGATAGGAAAGTACGAGCAGTACTTC.

This chain links TRBV5-6 with TRBJ2-2, with D perhaps TRBD1 (6 bases). The CDR3 contains 14 residues. Germline CDR1 reads SGHDT; CDR2 reads YYEEEE. V was pared by 4 bases and J by 5 bases, with 12 bases between. In nucleotides, the CDR3 is TGTGCCAGCAGCCCGAATAGGGGGACCGGGGAGCTGTTTTTT. It specifies CASSPNRGTGELFF.

The chain has TRBV5-6 and TRBJ1-2, with D perhaps TRBD1 (6 bases). Germline CDR1 reads SGHDT; CDR2 reads YYEEEE. This CDR3 spans 17 amino acids. With 4 bases removed from V and 0 bases from J, the gap between germline ends came to 19 bases. The CDR3 nucleotides are TGTGCCAGCAGCCTGGGGTCAGGGGACCCGACTAACTATGGCTACACCTTC. Its protein is CASSLGSGDPTNYGYTF.

This chain joins TRBV7-2 and TRBJ2-5; 8 bases line up with TRBD1. In germline, CDR1 is SGHTA, CDR2 FQGNSA. The J segment lost 5 bases and the V segment lost 1 base, leaving 9 bases of the junction unmatched. There are 16 residues in the CDR3. In DNA, the CDR3 is TGTGCCAGCAGCTTAGTCCCCGACAGGGGCAGGGAGACCCAGTACTTC. Translated, it gives CASSLVPDRGRETQYF.

J is TRBJ2-7 and V is TRBV5-6; D uncertain. Looked up from germline, CDR1 is SGHDT and CDR2 is YYEEEE. Trimming cost V 4 bases and J 4 bases, with 21 bases left between them. The CDR3 is 16 amino acids. CDR3 loop: CASSPNPASTTYEQYF. The CDR3 coding sequence is TGTGCCAGCAGCCCCAACCCTGCCTCGACGACTTACGAGCAGTACTTC.

V and J are TRBV7-6 and TRBJ2-5; D is perhaps TRBD2 (7 bases). V was cut by 2 bases and J by 5 bases, with 15 bases left in between. This CDR3 contains 15 residues. CDR1 is SGHVS and CDR2 is FNYEAQ in the germline V gene. CDR3 in DNA: TGTGCCAGCAGCTTAATGGGGGGGCCCGGGGAGACCCAGTACTTC. Translation: CASSLMGGPGETQYF.

The chain links TRBV18 to TRBJ1-4; D remains unclear. Germline CDR1 reads KGHSH; CDR2 reads LQKENI. Trimming left V 6 bases short and J 0 bases short, with 11 bases between. The CDR3 loop spans 15 amino acids. DNA of the CDR3: TGTGCCAGCTCCCCCGGCGGGGCAACTAATGAAAAACTGTTTTTT. It yields the protein CASSPGGATNEKLFF.

The V call is TRBV7-2, the J call TRBJ2-7; 8 nucleotides line up with TRBD1. V shed 4 bases and J 2 bases; nucleotides not matched to a gene: 7. The CDR3 length is 15 residues. CDR1 SGHTA and CDR2 FQGNSA come from the germline V gene. CDR3 coding DNA: TGTGCCAGCAGCTCTATACGGACAGGGACCTACGAGCAGTACTTC. Translating it yields CASSSIRTGTYEQYF. Variable domain in full (rest from reference TRBV7-2 and TRBJ2-7): GAGVSQSPSNKVTEKGKDVELRCDPISGHTALYWYRQSLGQGLEFLIYFQGNSAPDKSGLPSDRFSAERTGGSVSTLTIQRTQQEDSAVYLCASSSIRTGTYEQYFGPGTRLTVT.

The J gene is TRBJ2-5, the V gene TRBV9; TRBD2 agrees at 7 bases. J lost 5 bases, V lost 3 bases, and 7 bases had no gene match. Germline V gene sequence: CDR1 SGDLS, CDR2 YYNGEE. This CDR3 comprises 14 residues. CDR3 region: CASSGETSTETQYF. The DNA for the CDR3 is TGTGCCAGCAGCGGAGAGACTAGCACGGAGACCCAGTACTTC.

This chain links TRBV18 with TRBJ2-7; weak D call: TRBD2 (6 bases). The CDR3 runs to 16 residues. The germline V gene encodes CDR1 KGHSH and CDR2 LQKENI. With 3 bases removed from V and 3 bases from J, the gap between germline ends came to 18 bases. CDR3 sequence reads: CASSPPGGGEIYEQYF. In nucleotides, the CDR3 is TGTGCCAGCTCACCCCCCGGCGGCGGGGAGATCTACGAGCAGTACTTC.

In this sample, this clone turned up once. The V and J genes are TRBV28 and TRBJ2-3; TRBD2 agrees at 7 bases. V dropped 6 bases and J dropped 1; count of bases not matched to a gene: 1. Looked up from germline, CDR1 is MDHEN and CDR2 is SYDVKM. CDR3 length: 13 amino acids. CDR3 bases: TGTGCCAGCAGCCGGGGGGGCACAGATACGCAGTATTTT. Protein product: CASSRGGTDTQYF.

This chain links TRBV9 with TRBJ1-2, with D maybe TRBD1 (6 bases). The germline V gene encodes CDR1 SGDLS and CDR2 YYNGEE. V lost 2 bases and J lost 3, with 11 bases in between. CDR3 size: 14 residues. The CDR3 loop reads CASSVGQSYYGYTF. The CDR3 bases are TGTGCCAGCAGCGTGGGACAAAGCTACTATGGCTACACCTTC.

The CDR3 reads CASSDRLATGELFF. For the CDR3, the DNA is TGTGCCAGCAGTGATAGGCTAGCCACCGGGGAGCTGTTTTTT. V is TRBV6-1 and J is TRBJ2-2; weak D call: TRBD2 (5 bases). This CDR3 contains 14 residues. Germline-derived CDR1 and CDR2 are MNHNS and SASEGT. Trimming cost V 3 bases and J 4 bases, with 9 bases left between them.

The CDR3 bases are TGCGCCAGCCGTCCCCCGGGAGGACCCGTCTACGAGCAGTACTTC. Translation gives CASRPPGGPVYEQYF. V usage is TRBV5-1 and J usage is TRBJ2-7; 7 positions agree with TRBD2. CDR1 and CDR2 from the germline V gene are SGHRS and YFSETQ. Trimming removed 7 bases from V and 3 bases from J; junction bases left unmatched: 13. This CDR3 has 15 residues.

The J gene is TRBJ2-7, the V gene TRBV19, with 7 nucleotides matching TRBD1. The CDR3 runs 15 residues. Per the germline V gene, CDR1 is LNHDA and CDR2 is SQIVND (reference sequence). V trimming: 6 bases; J trimming: 2 bases; junction bases outside the gene matches: 10. CDR3 protein: CASRNPGDRPYEQYF. The CDR3, as DNA: TGTGCCAGTAGGAACCCCGGGGACAGACCCTACGAGCAGTACTTC.

The chain combines TRBV5-1 with TRBJ1-4; 8 bases fit TRBD1. After removal of 6 bases from V and 6 bases from J, the junction contained 7 bases not matched to a gene. CDR1 and CDR2 (germline): SGHRS, YFSETQ. This CDR3 is built from 14 residues. The CDR3 reads CASTRSGGDEKLFF. In nucleotides, the CDR3 is TGCGCCAGCACTCGATCAGGGGGCGATGAAAAACTGTTTTTT.

V is TRBV3-1 (or the pseudogene TRBV3-2) and J is TRBJ2-3; 8 nucleotides line up with TRBD2. The length of the CDR3 is 12 residues. The V segment lost 6 bases and the J segment 8 bases; nucleotides outside the gene matches: 4. The germline V gene has CDR1 LGHDT and CDR2 YNNKEL (reference sequence). The CDR3 nucleotides are TGTGCCAGCAGGCAAAGCGGGGGTACGCAGTATTTT. Encoded protein: CASRQSGGTQYF.

The CDR3 sequence: CASSDIGTVGYTF. In DNA, the CDR3 is TGCGCCAGCAGCGATATCGGGACAGTCGGCTACACCTTC. The chain recombines TRBV5-1 with TRBJ1-2; TRBD1 matches 7 bases. CDR1 is SGHRS and CDR2 is YFSETQ in the germline V gene. CDR3 length: 13 residues. Losses at the gene ends were 4 bases for V and 8 bases for J; bases not matched to a gene: 8. Full variable domain (missing parts from reference TRBV5-1 and TRBJ1-2): KAGVTQTPRYLIKTRGQQVTLSCSPISGHRSVSWYQQTPGQGLQFLFEYFSETQRNKGNFPGRFSGRQFSNSRSEMNVSTLELGDSALYLCASSDIGTVGYTFGSGTRLTVV.

The chain uses TRBV6-2 or TRBV6-3 and TRBJ2-7; 12 nucleotides agree with TRBD1. From germline, CDR1 is MNHEY and CDR2 SVGEGT. The trim removed 5 bases at V and 7 bases at J, leaving 9 bases unmatched. The CDR3 consists of 15 residues. This CDR3 is CASSGRDRGPKEQYF. The CDR3 DNA follows: TGTGCCAGCAGTGGACGGGACAGGGGGCCCAAGGAGCAGTACTTC.

This chain links TRBV18 with TRBJ2-3, with 7 positions matching TRBD1. The ends lost 0 bases at V and 0 bases at J; junction bases unmatched: 9. Germline assignment: CDR1 KGHSH and CDR2 LQKENI. The CDR3 runs 18 residues. The CDR3 bases are TGTGCCAGCTCACCACCCCACTGGACAGGCCTAAGCACAGATACGCAGTATTTT. This codes for CASSPPHWTGLSTDTQYF.

The chain combines TRBV5-1 with TRBJ2-5; the D gene is possibly TRBD2 (6 bases). The CDR3 is 13 residues long. The V and J ends lost 4 bases and 3 bases respectively, with 10 bases between them. Germline CDR1 reads SGHRS; CDR2 reads YFSETQ. The chain's CDR3 is CASSGTEEETQYF. The CDR3 DNA sequence: TGCGCCAGCAGCGGGACTGAAGAAGAGACCCAGTACTTC.